This T cell receptor (beta chain) was captured by sequencing in a study of regulatory T cells in long-lasting Graves disease. General observations from the study: Persistent patients had a count of shared public clonotypes (over 2,500) that exceeded that of new patients (approximately 1,000).

Building the TCR beta libraries relied on iRepertoire HTBI primers, and CDR3 regions underwent Arm-PCR. One entry per CDR3 protein results from TCRdb running MiXCR on the multiplex PCR reads. The data hold about 540,000 distinct CDR3 sequences, with approximately 15% observed a single time. Time point indicated: newly diagnosed GD, antithyroid drugs for less than 3 months. With RNA extracted from PBMCs as input, the TCR library was made. The guidelines of the American Thyroid Association were the basis for diagnosing Graves' disease. This clonotype has a count of ten or more. Antigen unknown. The CDR3 consists of 15 residues. CDR1 is MNHEY and CDR2 is SMNVEV in the germline V gene (reference sequence). V lost 6 bases and J 6 bases, leaving 15 bases between the germline ends. The data also belong to a second study, concerning T cells in Graves' hyperthyroidism and ophthalmopathy. Turning to that study: Ophthalmopathy was identified by the model a median approximately six months ahead of onset.

This clonotype was obtained from a man between 25 and 39 years old with Graves disease. This rearrangement joins TRBV27 to TRBJ1-6, with a tentative D call TRBD1 (5 bases). Here the sequenced sample was peripheral blood mononuclear cells (PBMCs), taken at new diagnosis, from a patient treated with antithyroid drugs. CDR3 DNA sequence: TGTGCCAGCAGCGGGGGAGAAGTTAGTAATTCACCCCTCCACTTT. Its translation: CASSGGEVSNSPLHF.